This T cell receptor (beta chain) is drawn from a study of human T cells and chemical hapten exposure. Germline-derived CDR1 and CDR2 are MNHEY and SMNVEV (reference sequence). Deletions cut 4 bases from V and 1 base from J, with 13 bases between. The CDR3 runs to 15 residues. TCRdb processed the RACE reads anew with MiXCR; each CDR3 protein has one entry. The data show tens of thousands of distinct CDR3 sequences, 13% to 15% seen once. This clonotype was seen once. Time point given: pre-sensitization, week 0. As for treatment: therapeutic diphenylcyclopropenone sensitization with weekly scalp DPC. Total RNA was extracted from unfractionated whole blood.

The sequence was obtained from a woman between 45 and 60 years old with alopecia areata. Some clones in this sample may be carry-over from other donors' samples. This material consisted of whole blood, taken in connection with sensitization to the hapten diphenylcyclopropenone (DPC). The gene calls are TRBV27 and TRBJ1-1; no reliable D call. In DNA, the CDR3 is TGTGCCAGCAGTTCGCCCCGGGCGGGGAACACTGAAGCTTTCTTT. This codes for CASSSPRAGNTEAFF.